This record concerns one T cell receptor beta chain sequence. In germline, CDR1 is KGHSH, CDR2 LQKENI. The CDR3 extends over 13 amino acids. Trimming pared 0 bases from V and 0 bases from J, leaving 2 bases between. Clones were read by immunoSEQ multiplex PCR, and TCRdb kept only the in-frame ones, dropping some. In the table there are roughly 170,000 clones, about nine tenths of which are singletons. These data belong to a study of control samples from healthy donors and cancer patients. The sequence was obtained from a woman in her thirties or forties in good health. This chain uses TRBV18 with TRBJ1-1; D not certain. Input material: blood. CDR3 sequence (DNA): TGTGCCAGCTCACCACCAGTGAACACTGAAGCTTTCTTT. Its translation is CASSPPVNTEAFF.